These 30 T cell receptor beta chains came from one sample sequenced in a study of shared clonotypes between healthy human individuals. Generated by immunoSEQ multiplex PCR, the TCRdb table keeps only in-frame clones and is missing some. Of about 2.4 million clones in the sample, 93% were seen once. Sequenced: naive CD4+ T cells from PBMCs. Subset defined: CD45RA+ positively selected. Source of these receptors: a man aged 18 to 30 in good health. Some clones in this sample may be carry-over from other donors' samples.

This clone appeared once. The gene calls are TRBV27 and TRBJ2-3, with unresolved D. This CDR3 has 13 residues. Trimming removed 4 bases at V and 3 bases at J, with 8 bases between. In germline, CDR1 is MNHEY, CDR2 SMNVEV (reference sequence). The CDR3 is CASSYTPTDTQYF. In DNA form, the CDR3 reads TGTGCCAGCAGTTATACCCCGACAGATACGCAGTATTTT.

The rearrangement uses TRBV10-2 and TRBJ2-2; a weak D match, TRBD1 (6 bases). Trimming took off 7 bases at V and 0 bases at J, with 9 bases between the two ends. The length of the CDR3 is 14 residues. CDR1 and CDR2 from the germline V gene are WSHSY and SAAADI. CDR3 in DNA: TGCGCCAGCAAGAGGACAGCGAACACCGGGGAGCTGTTTTTT. This codes for CASKRTANTGELFF.

This chain joins TRBV10-3 and TRBJ2-5; D uncertain. Trimming removed 8 bases from V and 0 bases from J, with 10 bases in between. The germline V gene has CDR1 ENHRY and CDR2 SYGVKD. The CDR3 spans 13 residues. The chain's CDR3 is CAIRGQDQETQYF. CDR3 DNA: TGTGCCATCCGAGGCCAGGACCAAGAGACCCAGTACTTC.

The V call is TRBV6-1, the J call TRBJ2-1; a weak D match, TRBD2 (6 bases). Trimming pared 6 bases from V and 0 bases from J, leaving 12 bases between. CDR1 and CDR2 from the germline V gene are MNHNS and SASEGT. The CDR3 contains 15 residues. The CDR3, as DNA: TGTGCCAGCAGCAAAGGGACTTTCTCCTACAATGAGCAGTTCTTC. Protein product: CASSKGTFSYNEQFF.

The chain recombines TRBV5-5 with TRBJ2-7; D perhaps matches TRBD2 (6 bases). CDR3 size: 16 residues. Germline V gene lookup returns CDR1 SGHKS and CDR2 YYEKEE (reference sequence). Trimming took off 4 bases at V and 0 bases at J, with 17 bases between the two ends. CDR3 amino acids: CASSQSLGGSSYEQYF. The CDR3 DNA follows: TGTGCCAGCAGCCAATCCCTGGGGGGAAGCTCCTACGAGCAGTACTTC.

This clone was seen a single time. The CDR3 bases are TGTGCCAGCAGCAGACAGGGTAGCAATGAGCAGTTCTTC. It codes for CASSRQGSNEQFF. This chain uses TRBV6-6 with TRBJ2-1, with 7 positions matching TRBD1. The CDR3 consists of 13 residues. Germline values: CDR1 MNHNY, CDR2 SVGAGI (reference sequence). The V gene end was trimmed by 6 bases and the J gene end by 6 bases; junction bases not matched to a gene: 5.

This chain uses TRBV5-1 with TRBJ1-4; D remains ambiguous. Germline V gene sequence: CDR1 SGHRS, CDR2 YFSETQ. The CDR3 runs 17 residues. V dropped 4 bases and J dropped 5 bases, with 21 bases sitting between them. CDR3: CASSLGAAYAYNEKLFF. The CDR3 nucleotides read TGCGCCAGCAGCCTGGGTGCTGCGTACGCCTACAATGAAAAACTGTTTTTT.

This chain connects TRBV7-9 to TRBJ1-1, with 7 nucleotides matching TRBD1. CDR1 is SEHNR and CDR2 is FQNEAQ in the germline V gene (reference sequence). This CDR3 comprises 12 residues. The ends lost 5 bases at V and 6 bases at J; junction bases unmatched: 3. As DNA, the CDR3 is TGTGCCAGCAGCGCCACAGGGGCTGAAGCTTTCTTT. It yields the protein CASSATGAEAFF.

This chain joins TRBV11-3 and TRBJ2-4, with a weak D call TRBD2 (6 bases). The CDR3 totals 15 residues. V lost 5 bases and J 7 bases, leaving 18 bases between the germline ends. Per germline, CDR1 SGHNT and CDR2 YENEEA. CDR3 sequence reads: CASSPGSRGTNIQYF. CDR3 nucleotide sequence: TGTGCCAGCAGCCCCGGTTCCCGGGGGACTAACATTCAGTACTTC.

The table lists this clone with a few counts. V and J are TRBV30 and TRBJ1-5; maybe TRBD1 (5 bases). Between the trimmed V and J ends, which lost 4 bases and 2 bases, there was a span of 15 bases. Germline assignment: CDR1 GTSNPN and CDR2 SVGIG (reference sequence). CDR3 length: 15 amino acids. Here the CDR3 DNA reads TGTGCCTGGACCATCCGGGACTCGCGCAATCAGCCCCAGCATTTT. It yields the protein CAWTIRDSRNQPQHF.

The chain combines TRBV25-1 with TRBJ1-2; unclear D gene. CDR3 length: 13 amino acids. Germline values: CDR1 MGHDK, CDR2 SYGVNS. The V end lost 5 bases, the J end lost 8 bases, and 15 bases lay between the germline ends. CDR3 nucleotide sequence: TGTGCCAGCAGTTTTTCCTCGGGGTGGGGCTACACCTTC. Protein: CASSFSSGWGYTF.

V and J are TRBV5-6 and TRBJ1-2; D unresolved. Germline V gene data show CDR1 as SGHDT and CDR2 as YYEEEE. V was clipped by 3 bases and J by 8 bases, with 17 bases between them. This CDR3 contains 14 residues. The CDR3 sequence: CASSSIPRTGGYTF. The CDR3 DNA sequence: TGTGCCAGCAGCTCAATACCTAGGACGGGCGGCTACACCTTC.

V is TRBV28 and J is TRBJ2-1; D is unresolved. CDR3 length: 18 amino acids. V shed 2 bases and J shed 7 bases, with 24 bases lying between them. Germline CDR1 is MDHEN and CDR2 is SYDVKM. The CDR3 loop is CASSLVFAATSFPNEQFF. CDR3 coding DNA: TGTGCCAGCAGTTTAGTCTTCGCGGCGACGTCCTTCCCGAATGAGCAGTTCTTC. The variable domain in full, with the rest retrieved from reference TRBV28 and TRBJ2-1, is DVKVTQSSRYLVKRTGEKVFLECVQDMDHENMFWYRQDPGLGLRLIYFSYDVKMKEKGDIPEGYSVSREKKERFSLILESASTNQTSMYLCASSLVFAATSFPNEQFFGPGTRLTVL.

A remark on this clone: The same CDR3 arises from other DNA sequences in this sample as well. The chain joins TRBV27 to TRBJ2-2; D unresolved. Deletions cut 1 base from V and 2 bases from J, with 5 bases between. The CDR3 is 14 residues long. The germline gives CDR1 MNHEY, CDR2 SMNVEV (reference sequence). This CDR3 reads CASSLYRNTGELFF. The CDR3 bases are TGTGCCAGCAGTTTATACAGAAACACCGGGGAGCTGTTTTTT.

The V call is TRBV4-1, the J call TRBJ1-2; D is unclear. The germline V gene has CDR1 MGHRA and CDR2 YSYEKL. This CDR3 is built from 16 residues. Trimming pared 6 bases from V and 4 bases from J, leaving 21 bases between. CDR3: CASSPEWTADFYGYTF. CDR3 bases: TGCGCCAGCAGTCCAGAGTGGACGGCCGATTTCTATGGCTACACCTTC.

This chain links TRBV5-1 with TRBJ2-5; 12 nucleotides line up with TRBD2. CDR3 length equals 15 residues. The V gene end was trimmed by 6 bases and the J gene end by 4 bases; junction bases not matched to a gene: 7. Germline V gene data show CDR1 as SGHRS and CDR2 as YFSETQ. The CDR3: CASTYGLAGRETQYF. The CDR3 nucleotides read TGCGCCAGCACCTACGGACTAGCGGGAAGAGAGACCCAGTACTTC.

The chain employs TRBV6-1 and TRBJ2-5; D ambiguous. CDR3 size: 17 residues. Looked up from germline, CDR1 is MNHNS and CDR2 is SASEGT. Between the trimmed V and J ends, which lost 4 bases and 5 bases, there was a span of 23 bases. In nucleotides, the CDR3 is TGTGCCAGCAGTGCCGATGTGTGGGTAAACTACGGGGAGACCCAGTACTTC. Protein product: CASSADVWVNYGETQYF.

The chain uses TRBV6-1 and TRBJ1-2; 7 bases align to TRBD1. The length of the CDR3 is 13 residues. Germline V gene data show CDR1 as MNHNS and CDR2 as SASEGT. The V segment lost 3 bases and the J segment 4 bases; nucleotides outside the gene matches: 2. CDR3 amino acids: CASSEGTAYGYTF. CDR3 bases: TGTGCCAGCAGTGAGGGGACAGCCTATGGCTACACCTTC.

The chain is built from TRBV27 and TRBJ1-2; D uncertain. Trimming removed 3 bases from V and 4 bases from J, with 21 bases in between. This CDR3 spans 17 amino acids. Per germline, CDR1 MNHEY and CDR2 SMNVEV (reference sequence). CDR3 loop: CASSFWRIPSTPYGYTF. In DNA form, the CDR3 reads TGTGCCAGCAGTTTTTGGCGGATTCCCTCCACTCCCTATGGCTACACCTTC.

The gene calls are TRBV11-1 and TRBJ2-3; D is uncertain. The CDR3 is 12 residues long. V lost 2 bases and J lost 4, with 4 bases in between. The germline V gene encodes CDR1 SGHAT and CDR2 FQDESV (reference sequence). For the CDR3, the DNA is TGTGCCAGCAGCTTAAGGGCAGATACGCAGTATTTT. This codes for CASSLRADTQYF.

The V call is TRBV5-1, the J call TRBJ2-2; 10 bases are a match to TRBD1. Germline trimming cut 2 bases from V and 7 bases from J; bases unmatched to any gene: 5. Germline V gene lookup returns CDR1 SGHRS and CDR2 YFSETQ. The CDR3 is 15 amino acids. CDR3 sequence: CASSFGTGVSGELFF. The CDR3 nucleotides read TGCGCCAGCAGCTTCGGGACAGGGGTGAGCGGGGAGCTGTTTTTT.

The J gene is TRBJ2-5, the V gene TRBV5-1; the match to TRBD1 covers 10 bases. This CDR3 is 15 amino acids long. Germline CDR1 SGHRS, CDR2 YFSETQ. The junction had 2 bases not matched to a gene; V was cut back by 3 bases and J by 0 bases. CDR3 region: CASSSGTGDQETQYF. DNA for the CDR3: TGCGCCAGCAGCTCGGGGACAGGGGACCAAGAGACCCAGTACTTC. Based on the CDR3 plus reference TRBV5-1 and TRBJ2-5, the full variable domain is KAGVTQTPRYLIKTRGQQVTLSCSPISGHRSVSWYQQTPGQGLQFLFEYFSETQRNKGNFPGRFSGRQFSNSRSEMNVSTLELGDSALYLCASSSGTGDQETQYFGPGTRLLVL.

The V and J genes are TRBV27 and TRBJ2-5; D not resolved. Germline V lookup: CDR1 MNHEY, CDR2 SMNVEV (reference sequence). The length of the CDR3 is 12 residues. Trimming left V 5 bases short and J 5 bases short, with 9 bases between. The CDR3 bases are TGTGCCAGCAGTCCCGTGGTGGAGACCCAGTACTTC. Translated: CASSPVVETQYF.

The chain employs TRBV5-1 and TRBJ2-3; 7 bases match TRBD1. Germline assignment: CDR1 SGHRS and CDR2 YFSETQ. V shed 4 bases and J 0 bases; nucleotides not matched to a gene: 14. The CDR3 covers 18 residues. CDR3 DNA sequence: TGCGCCAGCAGCCCCCCCTCGGGAAGGGGGCTTAGCACAGATACGCAGTATTTT. This gives the protein CASSPPSGRGLSTDTQYF.

The J gene is TRBJ2-5, the V gene TRBV6-5; D gene ambiguous. The J call could be wrong; TRBJ2-7 is a better fit for the DNA end. CDR1 and CDR2 from the germline V gene are MNHEY and SVGAGI. The CDR3 has 14 amino acids. This CDR3 is CASRSPGTTYEQYF. The CDR3 DNA sequence: TGTGCCAGCAGGTCACCTGGAACGACCTACGAGCAGTACTTC.

The genes are TRBV7-9 and TRBJ2-7; 9 bases align to TRBD1. The CDR3 covers 14 residues. The V and J ends lost 4 bases and 4 bases, in that order; junction bases with no gene match: 5. Germline V gene data show CDR1 as SEHNR and CDR2 as FQNEAQ (reference sequence). The chain's CDR3 is CASSWGTGSYEQYF. For the CDR3, the DNA is TGTGCCAGCAGCTGGGGGACAGGGTCTTACGAGCAGTACTTC.

The CDR3 coding sequence is TGTGCCAGCAGCAGAAACAGCTACGAGCAGTACTTC. This sequence encodes CASSRNSYEQYF. The V gene is TRBV11-2, the J gene TRBJ2-7; D is uncertain. Germline V gene lookup returns CDR1 SGHAT and CDR2 FQNNGV. The CDR3 spans 12 residues. The V end was cut by 5 bases, the J end by 3 bases, with 8 bases between.

This chain connects TRBV7-3 to TRBJ2-7, with 7 bases aligning to TRBD1. The J segment lost 6 bases and the V segment lost 4 bases, leaving 9 bases of the junction unmatched. Germline V lookup: CDR1 SGHTA, CDR2 FQGTGA. The CDR3 spans 14 residues. For the CDR3, the DNA is TGTGCCAGCAGCTCTCCGGGACAGCCAGGCGAGCAGTACTTC. It specifies CASSSPGQPGEQYF.

The V call is TRBV28, the J call TRBJ1-5; D remains ambiguous. With 11 bases removed from V and 3 bases from J, the gap between germline ends came to 14 bases. The germline V gene has CDR1 MDHEN and CDR2 SYDVKM. This CDR3 has 13 amino acids. This CDR3 is CAARPSLNQPQHF. CDR3 sequence (DNA): TGTGCCGCCCGTCCGAGCCTCAATCAGCCCCAGCATTTT.

In DNA form, the CDR3 reads TGTGCCATCAGTGGCAGTGGCATCCGTCTAGAACTTTACGAGCAGTACTTC. It codes for CAISGSGIRLELYEQYF. V usage is TRBV10-3 and J usage is TRBJ2-7; D is unclear. Germline V CDR1 and CDR2: ENHRY, SYGVKD. This CDR3 contains 17 residues. The V gene lost 4 bases and the J gene lost 4 bases, with 23 bases spanning the gap.